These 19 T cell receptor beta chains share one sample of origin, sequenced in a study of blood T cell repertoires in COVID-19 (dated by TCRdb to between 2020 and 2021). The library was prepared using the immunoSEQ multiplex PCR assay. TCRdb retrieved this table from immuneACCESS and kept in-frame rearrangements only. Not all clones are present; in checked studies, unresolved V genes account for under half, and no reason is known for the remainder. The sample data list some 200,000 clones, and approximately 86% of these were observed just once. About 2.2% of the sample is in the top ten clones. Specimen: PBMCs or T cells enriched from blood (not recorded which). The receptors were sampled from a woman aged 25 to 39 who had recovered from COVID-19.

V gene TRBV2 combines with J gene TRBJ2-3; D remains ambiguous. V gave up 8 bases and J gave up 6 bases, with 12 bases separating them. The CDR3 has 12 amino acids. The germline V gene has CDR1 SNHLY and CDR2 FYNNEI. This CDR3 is CASGRGFDTQYF. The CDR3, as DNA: TGTGCCAGCGGAAGAGGATTCGATACGCAGTATTTT.

CDR3 region: CSGNRLAGVNEQFF. The CDR3, as DNA: TGCAGCGGGAATAGACTAGCGGGAGTGAATGAGCAGTTCTTC. The chain couples TRBV29-1 to TRBJ2-1; 12 bases are shared with TRBD2. V gave up 7 bases and J gave up 7 bases; unmatched junction bases: 8. CDR1 is SQVTM, CDR2 ANQGSEA, per germline. CDR3 length equals 14 residues.

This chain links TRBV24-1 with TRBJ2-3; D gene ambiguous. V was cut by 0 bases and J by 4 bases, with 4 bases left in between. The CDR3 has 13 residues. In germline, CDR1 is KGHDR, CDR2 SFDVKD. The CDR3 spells CATSDLRSDTQYF. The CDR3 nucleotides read TGTGCCACCAGTGATTTGCGGTCAGATACGCAGTATTTT.

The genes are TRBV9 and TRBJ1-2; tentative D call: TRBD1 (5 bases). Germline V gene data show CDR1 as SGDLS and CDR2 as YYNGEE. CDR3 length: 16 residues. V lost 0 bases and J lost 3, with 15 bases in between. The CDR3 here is CASSVGPLGEDYGYTF. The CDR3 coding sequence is TGTGCCAGCAGCGTAGGGCCGTTGGGGGAGGACTATGGCTACACCTTC.

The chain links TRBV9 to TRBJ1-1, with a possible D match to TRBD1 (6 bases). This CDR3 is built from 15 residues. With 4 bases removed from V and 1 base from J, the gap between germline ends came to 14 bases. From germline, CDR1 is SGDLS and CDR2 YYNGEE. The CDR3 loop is CASSSHPDRNTEAFF. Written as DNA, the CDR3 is TGTGCCAGCAGCTCCCATCCGGACAGGAACACTGAAGCTTTCTTT. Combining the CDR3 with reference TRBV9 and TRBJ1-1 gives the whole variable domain DSGVTQTPKHLITATGQRVTLRCSPRSGDLSVYWYQQSLDQGLQFLIQYYNGEERAKGNILERFSAQQFPDLHSELNLSSLELGDSALYFCASSSHPDRNTEAFFGQGTRLTVV.

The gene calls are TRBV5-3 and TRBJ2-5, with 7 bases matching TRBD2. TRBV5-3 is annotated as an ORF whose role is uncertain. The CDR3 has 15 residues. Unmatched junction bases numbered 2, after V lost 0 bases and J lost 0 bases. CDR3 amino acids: CARSLALADQETQYF. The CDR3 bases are TGTGCCAGAAGCTTGGCCCTAGCGGACCAAGAGACCCAGTACTTC.

The CDR3 coding sequence is TGTGCCAGCAGCTTAACAGGGGGCAGGAGCACTGAAGCTTTCTTT. Its translation: CASSLTGGRSTEAFF. The rearrangement joins TRBV11-3 to TRBJ1-1, with 9 positions matching TRBD1. This CDR3 contains 15 residues. Unmatched junction bases numbered 5, after V lost 2 bases and J lost 4 bases. Germline V gene sequence: CDR1 SGHNT, CDR2 YENEEA. The full variable domain, rest sourced from reference TRBV11-3 and TRBJ1-1, is EAGVVQSPRYKIIEKKQPVAFWCNPISGHNTLYWYLQNLGQGPELLIRYENEEAVDDSQLPKDRFSAERLKGVDSTLKIQPAELGDSAVYLCASSLTGGRSTEAFFGQGTRLTVV.

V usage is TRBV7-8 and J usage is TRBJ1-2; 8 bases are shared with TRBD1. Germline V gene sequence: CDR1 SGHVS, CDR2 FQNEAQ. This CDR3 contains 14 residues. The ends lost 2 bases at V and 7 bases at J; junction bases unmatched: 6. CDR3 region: CASSLSQGAGGYTF. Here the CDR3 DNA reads TGTGCCAGCAGCTTATCGCAGGGGGCGGGTGGCTACACCTTC.

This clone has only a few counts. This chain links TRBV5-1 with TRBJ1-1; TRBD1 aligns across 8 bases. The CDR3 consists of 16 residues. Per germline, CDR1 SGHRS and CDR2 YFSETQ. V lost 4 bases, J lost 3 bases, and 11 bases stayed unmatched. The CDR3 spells CASSPWTGNRYTEAFF. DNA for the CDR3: TGCGCCAGCAGCCCCTGGACAGGGAATAGGTACACTGAAGCTTTCTTT. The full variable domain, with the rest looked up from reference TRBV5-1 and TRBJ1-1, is KAGVTQTPRYLIKTRGQQVTLSCSPISGHRSVSWYQQTPGQGLQFLFEYFSETQRNKGNFPGRFSGRQFSNSRSEMNVSTLELGDSALYLCASSPWTGNRYTEAFFGQGTRLTVV.

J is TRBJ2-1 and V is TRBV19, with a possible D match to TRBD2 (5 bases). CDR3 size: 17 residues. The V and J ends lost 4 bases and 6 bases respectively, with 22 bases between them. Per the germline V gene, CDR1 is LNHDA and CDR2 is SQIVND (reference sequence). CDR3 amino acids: CASSTRLAGSSPNEQFF. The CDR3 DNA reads TGTGCCAGTAGTACCCGCTTGGCGGGTTCTTCCCCCAATGAGCAGTTCTTC.

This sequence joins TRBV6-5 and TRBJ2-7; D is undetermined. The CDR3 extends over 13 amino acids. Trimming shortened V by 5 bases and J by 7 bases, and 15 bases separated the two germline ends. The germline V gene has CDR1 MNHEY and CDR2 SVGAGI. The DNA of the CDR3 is TGTGCCAGCAGTCGACAAGTGACGGATGAGCAGTACTTC. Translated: CASSRQVTDEQYF.

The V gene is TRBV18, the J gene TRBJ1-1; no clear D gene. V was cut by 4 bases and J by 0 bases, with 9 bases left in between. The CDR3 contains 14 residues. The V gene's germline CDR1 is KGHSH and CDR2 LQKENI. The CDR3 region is CASSLIHLNTEAFF. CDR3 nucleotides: TGTGCCAGCTCACTTATACACCTGAACACTGAAGCTTTCTTT. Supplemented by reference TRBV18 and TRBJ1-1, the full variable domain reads NAGVMQNPRHLVRRRGQEARLRCSPMKGHSHVYWYRQLPEEGLKFMVYLQKENIIDESGMPKERFSAEFPKEGPSILRIQQVVRGDSAAYFCASSLIHLNTEAFFGQGTRLTVV.

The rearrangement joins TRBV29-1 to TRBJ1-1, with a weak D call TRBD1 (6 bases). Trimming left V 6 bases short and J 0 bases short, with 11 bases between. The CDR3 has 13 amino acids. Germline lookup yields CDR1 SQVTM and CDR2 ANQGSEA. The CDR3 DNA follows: TGCAGCGTACAGGGTACCATGAACACTGAAGCTTTCTTT. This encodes CSVQGTMNTEAFF.

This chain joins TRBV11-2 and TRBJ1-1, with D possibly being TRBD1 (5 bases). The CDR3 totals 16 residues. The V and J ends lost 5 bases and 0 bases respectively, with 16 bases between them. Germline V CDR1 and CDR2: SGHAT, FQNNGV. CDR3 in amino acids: CASSQKRGQMNTEAFF. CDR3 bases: TGTGCCAGCAGCCAAAAAAGGGGTCAGATGAACACTGAAGCTTTCTTT.

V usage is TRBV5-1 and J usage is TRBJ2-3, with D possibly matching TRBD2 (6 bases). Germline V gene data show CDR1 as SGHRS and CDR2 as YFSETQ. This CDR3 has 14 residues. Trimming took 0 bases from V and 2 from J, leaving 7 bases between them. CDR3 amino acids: CASSLAGDTDTQYF. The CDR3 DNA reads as TGCGCCAGCAGCTTGGCGGGAGACACAGATACGCAGTATTTT.

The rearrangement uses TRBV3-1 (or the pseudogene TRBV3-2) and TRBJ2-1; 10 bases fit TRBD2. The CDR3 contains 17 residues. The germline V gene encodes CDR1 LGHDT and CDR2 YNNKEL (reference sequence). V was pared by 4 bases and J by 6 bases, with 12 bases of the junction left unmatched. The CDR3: CASSRYPGLATGNEQFF. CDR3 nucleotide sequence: TGTGCCAGCAGCCGATATCCGGGACTAGCGACGGGCAATGAGCAGTTCTTC.

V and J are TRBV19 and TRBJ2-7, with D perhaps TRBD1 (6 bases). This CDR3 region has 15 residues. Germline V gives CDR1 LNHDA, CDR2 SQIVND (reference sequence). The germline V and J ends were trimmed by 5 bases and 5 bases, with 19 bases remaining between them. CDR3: CASSSNRAMKHEQYF. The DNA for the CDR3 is TGTGCCAGTAGTTCAAACAGGGCGATGAAGCACGAGCAGTACTTC. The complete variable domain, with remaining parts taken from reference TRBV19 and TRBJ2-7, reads DGGITQSPKYLFRKEGQNVTLSCEQNLNHDAMYWYRQDPGQGLRLIYYSQIVNDFQKGDIAEGYSVSREKKESFPLTVTSAQKNPTAFYLCASSSNRAMKHEQYFGPGTRLTVT.

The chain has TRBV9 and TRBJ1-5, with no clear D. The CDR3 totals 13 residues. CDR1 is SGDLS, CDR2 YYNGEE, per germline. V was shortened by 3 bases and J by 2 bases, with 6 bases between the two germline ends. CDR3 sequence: CASSESGNQPQHF. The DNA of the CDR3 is TGTGCCAGCAGCGAGAGTGGCAATCAGCCCCAGCATTTT.

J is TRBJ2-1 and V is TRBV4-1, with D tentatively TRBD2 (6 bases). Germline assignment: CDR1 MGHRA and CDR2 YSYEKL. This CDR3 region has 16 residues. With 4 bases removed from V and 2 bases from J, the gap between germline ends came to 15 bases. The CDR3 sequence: CASSPEGRPPYNEQFF. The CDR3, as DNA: TGCGCCAGCAGCCCGGAGGGCAGGCCCCCCTACAATGAGCAGTTCTTC.